Sequencing of this T cell receptor beta chain was carried out in a study of T cell responses to AZD1222 COVID-19 vaccine. Data came from immunoSEQ multiplex PCR; TCRdb stores just in-frame clones and leaves some out. Of some 120,000 clones in the sample, about 88% are singletons; the top ten hold approximately 10%. Worth noting for this clone: Its antigen is unidentified.

Study-wide findings and caveats: With two AZD1222 doses given, Spike-specific TCR breadth and depth both rose. Repertoires were sampled only after the peak T cell response. At 160-218 and 743-854, vaccine-associated CD4 TCRs were dominant, and they spanned spike. Nearly half of spike-specific TCRs reportedly go after variant regions that carry no mutations.

This receptor was identified in an adult in good health. Material: peripheral blood, obtained on day 0 of AZD1222 vaccination.

CDR3 sequence reads: CASSLNGRSYEQYF. DNA for the CDR3: TGTGCCAGCAGCTTAAACGGCCGCTCCTACGAGCAGTACTTC. This rearrangement joins TRBV7-9 to TRBJ2-7, with D unresolved. This CDR3 spans 14 amino acids. CDR1 SEHNR and CDR2 FQNEAQ come from the germline V gene (reference sequence). Trimming shortened V by 2 bases and J by 0 bases, and 8 bases separated the two germline ends.